This T cell receptor beta chain was captured in a study of CD8+ T cells in alopecia areata. Study information: Tofacitinib administration to treated patients was oral, at 5 to 10 mg twice daily. The tofacitinib course ran for 6 to 18 months and was followed by 6 months off drug.

Trimming removed 6 bases at V and 2 bases at J, with 13 bases between. This CDR3 has 13 residues. CDR1 and CDR2 from the germline V gene are SQVTM and ANQGSEA. Peripheral blood and lesional scalp punch biopsies came from alopecia areata patients. Sorting of PBMCs yielded the CD4+ and CD8+ T cells. RNA, once extracted, was reverse transcribed into cDNA for use as the sequencing template. TCRdb's table, derived via immunoSEQ multiplex PCR, lists solely in-frame clones and lacks some. The sample comprises 150,000 to 190,000 clones, less than 65% of which are singletons, and less than 20% rests with the top ten.

The sequences come from CD8+ T cells sorted from blood, collected at week 0. V and J are TRBV29-1 and TRBJ1-1; D is ambiguous. The clonotype was recovered from a human donor with alopecia areata. The DNA for the CDR3 is TGCAGCGTACGTCCAAGAGTTAACACTGAAGCTTTCTTT. Translated, it gives CSVRPRVNTEAFF.